One sample yielded the 13 T cell receptor beta chains listed below, sequenced in a study of PD-L1 blockade in urothelial cancer. TCRdb's table, derived via immunoSEQ multiplex PCR, lists solely in-frame clones and lacks some. The sample includes roughly 45,000 clones, 88% of them seen just once. Sequenced here: PBMCs, sampled around atezolizumab (anti-PD-L1) treatment. The receptors come from a woman aged 55 to 70 with urothelial cancer.

This chain connects TRBV7-8 to TRBJ2-1, with 7 positions matching TRBD1. V shed 5 bases, J shed 9 bases, and the junction held 16 bases outside the gene matches. The CDR3 extends over 16 amino acids. Germline assignment: CDR1 SGHVS and CDR2 FQNEAQ. DNA for the CDR3: TGTGCCAGCAGCCCGCGGACAGGCCCCGGGGTGGGTGAGCAGTTCTTC. Its protein is CASSPRTGPGVGEQFF.

The chain links TRBV5-1 to TRBJ1-2, with D perhaps TRBD1 (6 bases). V was clipped by 0 bases and J by 4 bases, with 13 bases between them. Per the germline V gene, CDR1 is SGHRS and CDR2 is YFSETQ. This CDR3 contains 15 residues. This CDR3 is CASSLDPGVGYGYTF. The CDR3 region has the DNA TGCGCCAGCAGCTTGGATCCAGGGGTCGGCTATGGCTACACCTTC.

This chain joins TRBV19 and TRBJ2-2; 7 bases fit TRBD1. V was clipped by 4 bases and J by 0 bases; unmatched bases: 8. Germline assignment: CDR1 LNHDA and CDR2 SQIVND (reference sequence). This CDR3 contains 17 residues. The CDR3, as DNA: TGTGCCAGTAGTACACCAACCCAGGGGGCGAACACCGGGGAGCTGTTTTTT. Translated: CASSTPTQGANTGELFF.

V is TRBV6-5 and J is TRBJ2-1; TRBD2 matches at 7 bases. J gave up 6 bases and V 0 bases, and 8 bases lay outside the gene matches. Looked up from germline, CDR1 is MNHEY and CDR2 is SVGAGI. The CDR3 has 16 amino acids. Here the CDR3 DNA reads TGTGCCAGCAGTTACTCGAGTCTAGCGGTCCTCAATGAGCAGTTCTTC. Its translation is CASSYSSLAVLNEQFF.

In its sample, this clone was seen once. At the DNA level, this CDR3 is encoded by other sequences in the same sample as well. The chain joins TRBV6-5 to TRBJ2-1; maybe TRBD2 (6 bases). Germline CDR1 reads MNHEY; CDR2 reads SVGAGI. This CDR3 spans 13 amino acids. V dropped 2 bases and J dropped 4 bases, with 6 bases sitting between them. The CDR3 region is CASSYAGYNEQFF. The CDR3 nucleotides read TGTGCCAGCAGTTACGCGGGGTACAATGAGCAGTTCTTC.

The genes are TRBV2 and TRBJ1-1; 8 nucleotides align to TRBD1. CDR3 length: 15 residues. The germline CDR1 and CDR2 sequences are SNHLY and FYNNEI. With V trimmed by 5 bases and J by 7 bases, 12 bases remained unmatched. CDR3: CASSLSRGQRSEAFF. The CDR3 coding sequence is TGTGCCAGCAGTCTATCCAGGGGGCAACGGAGTGAAGCTTTCTTT.

Turning to this clone: At one boundary the junction diverges from the germline segment, which might be a read error. V is TRBV19 and J is TRBJ2-5; 11 nucleotides agree with TRBD2. The V gene's germline CDR1 is LNHDA and CDR2 SQIVND (reference sequence). CDR3 length: 13 amino acids. CDR3 protein: CACSGGAAETQYF. CDR3 DNA sequence: TGTGCCTGTAGCGGGGGGGCCGCGGAGACCCAGTACTTC.

V and J are TRBV18 and TRBJ1-5; TRBD1 matches 11 bases. The V gene's germline CDR1 is KGHSH and CDR2 LQKENI. The CDR3 loop spans 18 amino acids. Losses at the gene ends were 1 base for V and 1 base for J; bases not matched to a gene: 6. CDR3 protein: CASSPQGQGAASNQPQHF. Written as DNA, the CDR3 is TGTGCCAGCTCACCACAAGGACAGGGGGCAGCGAGCAATCAGCCCCAGCATTTT. The whole variable domain, remainder taken from reference TRBV18 and TRBJ1-5, is NAGVMQNPRHLVRRRGQEARLRCSPMKGHSHVYWYRQLPEEGLKFMVYLQKENIIDESGMPKERFSAEFPKEGPSILRIQQVVRGDSAAYFCASSPQGQGAASNQPQHFGDGTRLSIL.

V usage is TRBV5-1 and J usage is TRBJ2-1; tentatively, D is TRBD2 (5 bases). The CDR3 runs to 15 residues. V lost 3 bases to trimming and J lost 5 bases, with 15 bases between them. Germline V gives CDR1 SGHRS, CDR2 YFSETQ. CDR3 nucleotide sequence: TGCGCCAGCAGCTCGTTCCAACTAGAAAACAATGAGCAGTTCTTC. Translation gives CASSSFQLENNEQFF.

V and J are TRBV7-2 and TRBJ2-7, with 7 bases identical to TRBD2. This CDR3 has 13 residues. J lost 5 bases, V lost 5 bases, and 6 bases had no gene match. The germline V gene encodes CDR1 SGHTA and CDR2 FQGNSA. CDR3 region: CASSRSSGDEQYF. The DNA for the CDR3 is TGTGCCAGCAGCCGATCTAGCGGAGACGAGCAGTACTTC. Full variable domain (outside the CDR3, taken from reference TRBV7-2 and TRBJ2-7): GAGVSQSPSNKVTEKGKDVELRCDPISGHTALYWYRQSLGQGLEFLIYFQGNSAPDKSGLPSDRFSAERTGGSVSTLTIQRTQQEDSAVYLCASSRSSGDEQYFGPGTRLTVT.

This clone was seen only a few times. The chain carries TRBV10-3 and TRBJ1-1; tentative D call: TRBD1 (6 bases). V shed 2 bases and J shed 1 base, with 11 bases lying between them. The CDR3 loop spans 15 amino acids. CDR1 is ENHRY and CDR2 is SYGVKD in the germline V gene. The CDR3 DNA reads as TGTGCCATCAGTGAGGGGGGACAACCGAACACTGAAGCTTTCTTT. Residues: CAISEGGQPNTEAFF.

The CDR3 loop is CASSPGLLSSGANVLTF. CDR3 in DNA: TGTGCCAGCTCACCAGGGCTTCTGAGCTCTGGGGCCAACGTCCTGACTTTC. The V gene is TRBV18, the J gene TRBJ2-6; D unclear. V was trimmed by 2 bases and J by 0 bases, leaving 11 bases between them. This CDR3 is 17 amino acids long. Germline CDR1 KGHSH, CDR2 LQKENI.

The V gene is TRBV15, the J gene TRBJ2-1; TRBD2 might be the D (6 bases). This CDR3 contains 15 residues. V was shortened by 3 bases and J by 2 bases, with 11 bases between the two germline ends. CDR1 is LNHNV and CDR2 is YYDKDF in the germline V gene (reference sequence). The CDR3 DNA follows: TGTGCCACCAGCAGTGCCGGGGGACCCTACAATGAGCAGTTCTTC. Translated, it gives CATSSAGGPYNEQFF.